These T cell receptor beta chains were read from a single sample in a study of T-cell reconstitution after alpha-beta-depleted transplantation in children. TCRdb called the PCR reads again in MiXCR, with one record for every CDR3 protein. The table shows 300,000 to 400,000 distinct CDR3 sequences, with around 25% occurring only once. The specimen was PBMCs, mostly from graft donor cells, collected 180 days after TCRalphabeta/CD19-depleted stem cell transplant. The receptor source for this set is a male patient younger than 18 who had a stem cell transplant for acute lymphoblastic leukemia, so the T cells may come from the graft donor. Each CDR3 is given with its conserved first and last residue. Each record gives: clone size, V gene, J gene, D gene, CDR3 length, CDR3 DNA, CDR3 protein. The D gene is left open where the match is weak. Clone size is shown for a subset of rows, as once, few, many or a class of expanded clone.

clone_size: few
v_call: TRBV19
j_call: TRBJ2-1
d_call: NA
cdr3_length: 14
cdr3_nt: TGTGCCAGTAGGCGACTCGACTCCTACAATGAGCAGTTCTTC
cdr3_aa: CASRRLDSYNEQFF

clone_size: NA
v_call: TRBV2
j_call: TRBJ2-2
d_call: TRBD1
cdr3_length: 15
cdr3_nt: TGTGCCAGCAGTGCGGACAGGGGGCGCGCCGGGGAGCTGTTTTTT
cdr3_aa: CASSADRGRAGELFF

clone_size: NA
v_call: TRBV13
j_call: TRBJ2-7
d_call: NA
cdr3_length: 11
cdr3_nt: TGTGCCAGCAGCTTGCAGGGCGAGCAGTACTTC
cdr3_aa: CASSLQGEQYF

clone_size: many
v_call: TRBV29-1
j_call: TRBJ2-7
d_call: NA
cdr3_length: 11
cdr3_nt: TGCAGCGTTGAAGAGGTCGACGAGCAGTACTTC
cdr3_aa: CSVEEVDEQYF

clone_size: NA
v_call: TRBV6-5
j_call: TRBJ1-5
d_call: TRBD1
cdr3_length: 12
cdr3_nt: TGTGCCAGCAGTAATCAGGGGGGCGCCCAGCATTTT
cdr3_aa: CASSNQGGAQHF

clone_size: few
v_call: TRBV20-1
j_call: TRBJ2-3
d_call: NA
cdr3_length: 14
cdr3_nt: TGCAGTGCTAGTTCAGGAGGGACGGGGTGGGCGCAGTATTTT
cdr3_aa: CSASSGGTGWAQYF

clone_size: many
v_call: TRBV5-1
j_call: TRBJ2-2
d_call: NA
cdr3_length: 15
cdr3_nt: TGCGCCAGCAGCTTGGAGACTCGCAACACCGGGGAGCTGTTTTTT
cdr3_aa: CASSLETRNTGELFF

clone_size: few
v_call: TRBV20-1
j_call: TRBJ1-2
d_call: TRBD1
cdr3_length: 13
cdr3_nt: TGCAGTGCTAGAATCAGGGGGCACTATGGCTACACCTTC
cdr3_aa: CSARIRGHYGYTF

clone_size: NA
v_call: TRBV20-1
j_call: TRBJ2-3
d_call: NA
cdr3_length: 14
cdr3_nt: TGCAGTGCTAGTGGTGGCGGGCTCACAGATACGCAGTATTTT
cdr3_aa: CSASGGGLTDTQYF

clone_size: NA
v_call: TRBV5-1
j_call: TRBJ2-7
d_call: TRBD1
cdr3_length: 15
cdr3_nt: TGCGCCAGCAGCCCATACGGGACAGGGTCCTACGAGCAGTACTTC
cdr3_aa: CASSPYGTGSYEQYF

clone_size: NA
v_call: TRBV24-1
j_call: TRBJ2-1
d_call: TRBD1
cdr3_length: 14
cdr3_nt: TGTGCCACCGGGCGACAGGGAGTCTACAATGAGCAGTTCTTC
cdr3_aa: CATGRQGVYNEQFF

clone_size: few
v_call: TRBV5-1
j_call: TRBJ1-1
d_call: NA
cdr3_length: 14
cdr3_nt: TGCGCCAGCAGCGTGTTTTTGGGTGGTACTGAAGCTTTCTTT
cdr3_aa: CASSVFLGGTEAFF

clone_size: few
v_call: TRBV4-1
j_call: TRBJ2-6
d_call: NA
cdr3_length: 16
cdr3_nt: TGCGCCAGCAGTCCTAACAGGCTCTCTGGGGCCAACGTCCTGACTTTC
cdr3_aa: CASSPNRLSGANVLTF

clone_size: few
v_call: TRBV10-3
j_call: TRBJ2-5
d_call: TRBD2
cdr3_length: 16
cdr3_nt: TGTGCCATCAGTGAGTCGCTGTTAGGGAGGGCAGAGACCCAGTACTTC
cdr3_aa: CAISESLLGRAETQYF

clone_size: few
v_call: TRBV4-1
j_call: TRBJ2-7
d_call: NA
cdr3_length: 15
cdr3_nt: TGCGCCAGCAGCCAAGTTGGCCCAGGAATACGCGAGCAGTACTTC
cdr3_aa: CASSQVGPGIREQYF

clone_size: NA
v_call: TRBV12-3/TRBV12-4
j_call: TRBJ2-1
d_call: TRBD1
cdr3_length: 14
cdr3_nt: TGTGCCAGCAGCGCTCCGGGACAGCACAATGAGCAGTTCTTC
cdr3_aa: CASSAPGQHNEQFF

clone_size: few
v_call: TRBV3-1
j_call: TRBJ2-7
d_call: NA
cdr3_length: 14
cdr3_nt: TGTGCCAGCAGCCAAGTAGCCAAATCCTACGAGCAGTACTTC
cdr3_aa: CASSQVAKSYEQYF

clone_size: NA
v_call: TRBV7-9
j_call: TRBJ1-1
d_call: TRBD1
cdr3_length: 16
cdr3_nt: TGTGCCAGCAGCCGCCGGGGCCAGGGGGCAAACACTGAAGCTTTCTTT
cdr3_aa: CASSRRGQGANTEAFF

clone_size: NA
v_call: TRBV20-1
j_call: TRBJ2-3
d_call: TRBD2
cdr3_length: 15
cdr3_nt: TGCAGTGCTACGACTAGCGGGAACCCCACAGATACGCAGTATTTT
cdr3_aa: CSATTSGNPTDTQYF

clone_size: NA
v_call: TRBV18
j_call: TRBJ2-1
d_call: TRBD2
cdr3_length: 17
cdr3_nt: TGTGCCAGCTCAGTTTTAGCGGGAGAGAGTTCCTACAATGAGCAGTTCTTC
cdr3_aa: CASSVLAGESSYNEQFF